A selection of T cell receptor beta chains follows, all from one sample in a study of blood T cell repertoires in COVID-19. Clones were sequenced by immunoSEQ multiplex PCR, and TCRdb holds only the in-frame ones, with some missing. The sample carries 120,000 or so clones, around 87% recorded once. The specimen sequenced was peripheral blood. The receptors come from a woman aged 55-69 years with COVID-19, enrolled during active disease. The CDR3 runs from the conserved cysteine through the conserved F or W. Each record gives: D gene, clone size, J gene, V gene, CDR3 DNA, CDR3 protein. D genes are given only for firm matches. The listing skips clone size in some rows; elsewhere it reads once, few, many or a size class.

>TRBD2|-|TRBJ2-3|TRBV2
TGTGCCAGCAGTGTACTGGGGACTACCACAGATACGCAGTATTTT
CASSVLGTTTDTQYF
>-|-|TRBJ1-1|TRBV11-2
TGTGCCAGCAGCTTAGATTTTGCGGTCACTGAAGCTTTCTTT
CASSLDFAVTEAFF
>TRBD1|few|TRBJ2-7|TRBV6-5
TGTGCCAGCAGCGACACAGGGGGTCCCTACGAGCAGTACTTC
CASSDTGGPYEQYF
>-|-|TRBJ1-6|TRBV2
TGTGCCAGCCGGCAGGTCGATAATTCACCCCTCCACTTT
CASRQVDNSPLHF
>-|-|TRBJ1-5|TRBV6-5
TGTGCCAGCCGCCCGTCCCGGAATCAGCCCCAGCATTTT
CASRPSRNQPQHF
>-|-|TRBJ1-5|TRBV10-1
TGCGCCAGCACCATCCCCGGGGGTAATCGGCAGCCCCAGCATTTT
CASTIPGGNRQPQHF
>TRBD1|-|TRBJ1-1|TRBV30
TGTGCCTGGACGGGACAGGGGTTCGCTGAAGCTTTCTTT
CAWTGQGFAEAFF
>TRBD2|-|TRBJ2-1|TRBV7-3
TGTGCCAGCAGCAAATCGGGGCTAGCGGGGCTCGGAAGCAATGAGCAGTTCTTC
CASSKSGLAGLGSNEQFF
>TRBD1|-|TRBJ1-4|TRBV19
TGTGCCAGTAGTACGACAGGACAGGGGATGGAGGGGGAAAAACTGTTTTTT
CASSTTGQGMEGEKLFF
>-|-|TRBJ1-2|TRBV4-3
TGCGCCAGCAGCCAAGATTTGGGGCTCTATGGCTACACCTTC
CASSQDLGLYGYTF
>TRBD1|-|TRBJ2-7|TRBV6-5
TGTGCCAGCAGCGCCGCCGGGACAGGCTACGAGCAGTACTTC
CASSAAGTGYEQYF
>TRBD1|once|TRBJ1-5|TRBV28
TGTGCCAGCAGCCTAGACAGGGTGGATCAGCCCCAGCATTTT
CASSLDRVDQPQHF
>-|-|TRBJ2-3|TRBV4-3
TGCGCCAGCAGCCTTACAGGCGCAGATACGCAGTATTTT
CASSLTGADTQYF
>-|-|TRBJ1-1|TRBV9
TGTGCCAGCAGCCCGGTGGGGGCGTCTGAAGCTTTCTTT
CASSPVGASEAFF
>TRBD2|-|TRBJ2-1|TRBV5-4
TGTGCCAGCAGCTTGGATAGTAGCGGGGGGGACCACAATGAGCAGTTCTTC
CASSLDSSGGDHNEQFF
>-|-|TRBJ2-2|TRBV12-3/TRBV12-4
TGTGCCAGCAGTGCGACCGGGGAGCTGTTTTTT
CASSATGELFF
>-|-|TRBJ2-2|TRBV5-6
TGTGCCAGCAGCTTGTCCCCTGGGGAGCTGTTTTTT
CASSLSPGELFF
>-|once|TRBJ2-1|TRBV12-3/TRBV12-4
TGTGCCAGCAGTTTAATTACCTACAATGAGCAGTTCTTC
CASSLITYNEQFF
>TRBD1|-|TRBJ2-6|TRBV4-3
TGCGCCAGCAGCCCTACAGGGGCTGGGGCCAACGTCCTGACTTTC
CASSPTGAGANVLTF
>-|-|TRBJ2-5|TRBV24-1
TGTGCCACCAGTGACAGGTTCCAAGAGACCCAGTACTTC
CATSDRFQETQYF
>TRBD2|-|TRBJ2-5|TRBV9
TGTGCCAGCAGCCGACCCCTGGGGGGGGAAGAGACCCAGTACTTC
CASSRPLGGEETQYF
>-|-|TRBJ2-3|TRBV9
TGTGCCAGCAGCGTAGGGGGCTATGACACAGATACGCAGTATTTT
CASSVGGYDTDTQYF